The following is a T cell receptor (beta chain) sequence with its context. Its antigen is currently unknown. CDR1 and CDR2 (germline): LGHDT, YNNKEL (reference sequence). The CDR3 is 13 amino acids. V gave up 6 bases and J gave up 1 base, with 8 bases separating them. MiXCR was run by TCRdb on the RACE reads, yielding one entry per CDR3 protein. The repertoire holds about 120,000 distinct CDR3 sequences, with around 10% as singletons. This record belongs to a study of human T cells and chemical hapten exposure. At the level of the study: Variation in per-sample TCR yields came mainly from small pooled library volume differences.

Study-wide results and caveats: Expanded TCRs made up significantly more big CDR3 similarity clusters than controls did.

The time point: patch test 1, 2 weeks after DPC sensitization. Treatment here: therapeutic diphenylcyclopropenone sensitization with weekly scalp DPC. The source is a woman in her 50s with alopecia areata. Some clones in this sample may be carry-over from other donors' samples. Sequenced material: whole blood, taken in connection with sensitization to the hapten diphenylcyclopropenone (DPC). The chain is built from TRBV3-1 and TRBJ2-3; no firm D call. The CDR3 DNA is TGTGCCAGCAGGCCCCATGGCACAGATACGCAGTATTTT. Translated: CASRPHGTDTQYF.